The rows below give T cell receptor beta chains drawn from one sample of a study of CD8 T cells in ankylosing spondylitis. TCRdb redid the calling of the 5' RACE reads with MiXCR, one entry per CDR3 protein. The sample has hundreds of thousands of distinct CDR3 sequences; 25% to 30% are singletons. Input material: blood, either unsorted or a sorted T cell fraction (not recorded which). The receptors were sampled from a male donor with ankylosing spondylitis. Each CDR3 is given with its conserved first and last residue. The order of the fields is clone size, V gene, D gene, J gene, CDR3 DNA, CDR3 protein. A D gene is named only where the DNA matches it firmly. Some rows have no size entry. The others give once, few or many, or a class for an expanded clone.

clone_size: NA
v_call: TRBV20-1
d_call: TRBD2
j_call: TRBJ2-1
cdr3_nt: TGCAGTGCTAGAGTGCTCCCTACTAGCGGAAATACCTACAATGAGCAGTTCTTC
cdr3_aa: CSARVLPTSGNTYNEQFF

clone_size: once
v_call: TRBV19
d_call: NA
j_call: TRBJ2-1
cdr3_nt: TGTGCCAGTAGTATCAGAGGGCAGGAGGGGTTCAATGAGCAGTTCTTC
cdr3_aa: CASSIRGQEGFNEQFF

clone_size: NA
v_call: TRBV5-1
d_call: NA
j_call: TRBJ2-2
cdr3_nt: TGCGCCAGCAGAGGGGGGGATGCCGGGGAGCTGTTTTTT
cdr3_aa: CASRGGDAGELFF

clone_size: NA
v_call: TRBV11-2
d_call: NA
j_call: TRBJ2-4
cdr3_nt: TGTGCCAGCAGCTCAGGGGCGGACATTCAGTACTTC
cdr3_aa: CASSSGADIQYF

clone_size: NA
v_call: TRBV20-1
d_call: TRBD2
j_call: TRBJ2-3
cdr3_nt: TGCAGTGGAACAGCGGGAGGGCGAGATACGCAGTATTTT
cdr3_aa: CSGTAGGRDTQYF

clone_size: NA
v_call: TRBV7-2
d_call: NA
j_call: TRBJ2-7
cdr3_nt: TGTGCCAGCAGCTTACCAGGGGCCCCCTACGAGCAGTACTTC
cdr3_aa: CASSLPGAPYEQYF

clone_size: NA
v_call: TRBV5-1
d_call: TRBD1
j_call: TRBJ2-6
cdr3_nt: TGTGCCAGTAGGACAGGGTCTGGGGCCAACGTCCTGACTTTC
cdr3_aa: CASRTGSGANVLTF

clone_size: NA
v_call: TRBV3-1
d_call: NA
j_call: TRBJ2-3
cdr3_nt: TGTGCCAGCAGCCTCCATACGATTGGCACAGATACGCAGTATTTT
cdr3_aa: CASSLHTIGTDTQYF

clone_size: NA
v_call: TRBV11-2
d_call: NA
j_call: TRBJ2-2
cdr3_nt: TGTGCCAGCAGCTTAGTAGGGCGCGCCGGGGAGCTGGTTTTT
cdr3_aa: CASSLVGRAGELVF

clone_size: NA
v_call: TRBV6-2/TRBV6-3
d_call: TRBD1
j_call: TRBJ2-1
cdr3_nt: TGTGCCAGCAGTTATGAGGGGGCATCCTACAATGAGCAGTTCTTC
cdr3_aa: CASSYEGASYNEQFF

clone_size: NA
v_call: TRBV27
d_call: NA
j_call: TRBJ1-2
cdr3_nt: TGTGCCAGCAGTTTATTAGGAGGTCGGGGCTACACCTTC
cdr3_aa: CASSLLGGRGYTF

clone_size: few
v_call: TRBV24-1
d_call: NA
j_call: TRBJ2-1
cdr3_nt: TGTGCCACCAGTCCCCCAGGGTTGTACAATGAGCAGTTCTTC
cdr3_aa: CATSPPGLYNEQFF

clone_size: few
v_call: TRBV2
d_call: TRBD1
j_call: TRBJ1-6
cdr3_nt: TGTGCCAGCAGTCAACAGGGGGCGAGGGGATCACCCCTCCACTTT
cdr3_aa: CASSQQGARGSPLHF

clone_size: many
v_call: TRBV7-2
d_call: NA
j_call: TRBJ1-5
cdr3_nt: TGTGCCAGCAGCTTAGATCGCAGTAGCAATCAGCCCCAGCATTTT
cdr3_aa: CASSLDRSSNQPQHF

clone_size: NA
v_call: TRBV28
d_call: NA
j_call: TRBJ1-1
cdr3_nt: TGTGCCAGCCGGGGGGTAATGAACACTGAAGCTTTCTTT
cdr3_aa: CASRGVMNTEAFF

clone_size: NA
v_call: TRBV3-1
d_call: TRBD2
j_call: TRBJ2-7
cdr3_nt: TGTGCCAGCAGCGAAGGACTAGCGGGAGGCTACGAGCAGTACTTC
cdr3_aa: CASSEGLAGGYEQYF

clone_size: NA
v_call: TRBV20-1
d_call: TRBD1
j_call: TRBJ1-5
cdr3_nt: TGCAGTGCTAAACAGGGGAGTGGACAGCCCCAGCATTTT
cdr3_aa: CSAKQGSGQPQHF

clone_size: few
v_call: TRBV7-2
d_call: NA
j_call: TRBJ2-3
cdr3_nt: TGTGCCAGCAGCTTACTCGCGGATCCCAGCACAGATACGCAGTATTTT
cdr3_aa: CASSLLADPSTDTQYF

clone_size: many
v_call: TRBV24-1
d_call: TRBD2
j_call: TRBJ2-1
cdr3_nt: TGTGCCACCAGTGATTTGCAATTCGGGGGGAACAATGAGCAGTTCTTC
cdr3_aa: CATSDLQFGGNNEQFF

clone_size: NA
v_call: TRBV5-1
d_call: TRBD1
j_call: TRBJ2-2
cdr3_nt: TGCGCCAGCAGCGGTCAGGGGGCCGGGGAGCTGTTTTTT
cdr3_aa: CASSGQGAGELFF

clone_size: few
v_call: TRBV24-1
d_call: NA
j_call: TRBJ2-2
cdr3_nt: TGTGCCACCAGCGGAGACACCGGGGAGCTGTTTTTT
cdr3_aa: CATSGDTGELFF

clone_size: NA
v_call: TRBV2
d_call: TRBD1
j_call: TRBJ1-5
cdr3_nt: TGTGCCAGCAGCGTACCGAGGGGGCAAAATCAGCCCCAGCATTTT
cdr3_aa: CASSVPRGQNQPQHF

clone_size: many
v_call: TRBV5-6
d_call: TRBD2
j_call: TRBJ2-1
cdr3_nt: TGTGCCAGCAGCTTGGACCTACTAGCGGCATACAATGAGCAGTTCTTC
cdr3_aa: CASSLDLLAAYNEQFF

clone_size: NA
v_call: TRBV6-1
d_call: NA
j_call: TRBJ1-4
cdr3_nt: TGTGCCAGCAGAAACCGGTGGGCGGCTAATGAAAAACTGTTTTTT
cdr3_aa: CASRNRWAANEKLFF

clone_size: NA
v_call: TRBV20-1
d_call: NA
j_call: TRBJ1-5
cdr3_nt: TGCAGTGCTTCCCAGGGGATCAATCAGCCCCAGCATTTT
cdr3_aa: CSASQGINQPQHF

clone_size: few
v_call: TRBV10-1
d_call: NA
j_call: TRBJ1-2
cdr3_nt: TGCGCCAGCAACCATAACAGGGATGAGGGCTATGGCTACACCTTC
cdr3_aa: CASNHNRDEGYGYTF

clone_size: many
v_call: TRBV10-2
d_call: TRBD2
j_call: TRBJ2-1
cdr3_nt: TGCGCCAGCAGCGGACTAGCGGGAGTCAATGAGCAGTTCTTC
cdr3_aa: CASSGLAGVNEQFF

clone_size: NA
v_call: TRBV30
d_call: TRBD2
j_call: TRBJ2-3
cdr3_nt: TGTGCCTGGAGTGTGACGGGACTAGCGGGAGGAGATACGCAGTATTTT
cdr3_aa: CAWSVTGLAGGDTQYF

clone_size: NA
v_call: TRBV5-5
d_call: TRBD2
j_call: TRBJ2-7
cdr3_nt: TGTGCCAGCAGCTTGTTACGGCGGGAGGCCGCCGACGAGCAGTACTTC
cdr3_aa: CASSLLRREAADEQYF

clone_size: NA
v_call: TRBV20-1
d_call: NA
j_call: TRBJ2-3
cdr3_nt: TGCAGTGCGCTCCTAGCGACAGATACGCAGTATTTT
cdr3_aa: CSALLATDTQYF